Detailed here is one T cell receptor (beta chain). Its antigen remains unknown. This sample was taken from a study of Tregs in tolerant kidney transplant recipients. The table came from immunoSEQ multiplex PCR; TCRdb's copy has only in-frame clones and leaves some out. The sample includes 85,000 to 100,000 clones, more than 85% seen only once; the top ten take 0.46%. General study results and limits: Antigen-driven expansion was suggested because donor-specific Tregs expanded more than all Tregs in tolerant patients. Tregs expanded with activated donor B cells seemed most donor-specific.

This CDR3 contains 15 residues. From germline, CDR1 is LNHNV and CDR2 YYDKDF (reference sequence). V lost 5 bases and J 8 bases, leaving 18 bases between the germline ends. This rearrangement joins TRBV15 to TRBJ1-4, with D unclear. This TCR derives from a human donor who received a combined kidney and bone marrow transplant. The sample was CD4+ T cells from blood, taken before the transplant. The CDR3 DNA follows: TGTGCCACCAGCGGCCTCCGGGAGATGAGGGAAAAACTGTTTTTT. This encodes CATSGLREMREKLFF.